Below are 11 T cell receptor beta chains sequenced from a single sample in a study of blood T cell repertoires in COVID-19. The data were produced by immunoSEQ multiplex PCR, yet TCRdb's version contains in-frame clones alone and is incomplete. Of 70,000 to 95,000 clones detected, roughly 89% appear once; the ten largest clones hold 2% to 3%. The material sequenced was peripheral blood. All receptors derive from a man in his fifties or sixties with acute or convalescent COVID-19.

The V gene is TRBV7-9, the J gene TRBJ2-4; 11 bases are shared with TRBD2. The CDR3 covers 14 residues. The V and J ends lost 1 base and 10 bases, in that order; junction bases with no gene match: 3. The germline gives CDR1 SEHNR, CDR2 FQNEAQ (reference sequence). The CDR3 here is CASSLELAGEIQYF. In nucleotides, the CDR3 is TGTGCCAGCAGCTTAGAACTAGCGGGAGAAATTCAGTACTTC.

The gene calls are TRBV10-3 and TRBJ1-1, with 7 bases identical to TRBD1. Trimming cost V 2 bases and J 0 bases; bases outside gene matches: 9. This CDR3 has 17 amino acids. Germline assignment: CDR1 ENHRY and CDR2 SYGVKD. The chain's CDR3 is CAISETGRGLMNTEAFF. The CDR3 DNA reads TGTGCCATCAGTGAGACTGGAAGGGGGCTTATGAACACTGAAGCTTTCTTT.

The chain employs TRBV12-3 or TRBV12-4 and TRBJ1-5; a weak D match, TRBD1 (6 bases). The CDR3 loop spans 13 amino acids. V shed 6 bases and J shed 5 bases, with 11 bases lying between them. DNA of the CDR3: TGTGCCAGCAGACTCGACAGGTATCAGCCCCAGCATTTT. It encodes CASRLDRYQPQHF.

The chain couples TRBV6-6 to TRBJ1-1, with a possible D match to TRBD1 (6 bases). The CDR3 has 17 amino acids. Trimming cost V 5 bases and J 10 bases, with 29 bases left between them. Germline V lookup: CDR1 MNHNY, CDR2 SVGAGI (reference sequence). In DNA, the CDR3 is TGTGCCAGCAGTCGAGACACCTACGCCGGACAGAGGTTCGGAGCTTTCTTT. This codes for CASSRDTYAGQRFGAFF.

The rearrangement joins TRBV4-1 to TRBJ2-7; the D gene is possibly TRBD1 (8 bases). The V and J ends lost 5 bases and 2 bases respectively, with 19 bases between them. Germline CDR1 and CDR2: MGHRA and YSYEKL. CDR3 length: 16 amino acids. The CDR3 nucleotides are TGCGCCAGCAGCGACCGGACAGGGAGGGATCCCTACGAGCAGTACTTC. It yields the protein CASSDRTGRDPYEQYF.

V usage is TRBV11-2 and J usage is TRBJ2-1, with TRBD2 identical over 10 bases. Germline lookup yields CDR1 SGHAT and CDR2 FQNNGV. The J segment lost 8 bases and the V segment lost 3 bases, leaving 4 bases of the junction unmatched. This CDR3 has 14 residues. This CDR3 is CASSFERGGHEQFF. CDR3 coding DNA: TGTGCCAGCAGCTTCGAGCGGGGGGGCCATGAGCAGTTCTTC. Variable domain in full (rest from reference TRBV11-2 and TRBJ2-1): EAGVAQSPRYKIIEKRQSVAFWCNPISGHATLYWYQQILGQGPKLLIQFQNNGVVDDSQLPKDRFSAERLKGVDSTLKIQPAKLEDSAVYLCASSFERGGHEQFFGPGTRLTVL.

The V call is TRBV11-2, the J call TRBJ1-3; the match to TRBD1 covers 8 bases. The germline gives CDR1 SGHAT, CDR2 FQNNGV. Germline trimming cut 2 bases from V and 3 bases from J; bases unmatched to any gene: 6. The CDR3 runs to 16 residues. The CDR3 loop reads CASSLLQGANGNTIYF. The CDR3, as DNA: TGTGCCAGCAGCTTACTTCAGGGGGCTAATGGAAACACCATATATTTT.

V gene TRBV2 combines with J gene TRBJ1-2; possibly TRBD1 for D (5 bases). V was shortened by 6 bases and J by 7 bases, with 12 bases between the two germline ends. Germline V CDR1 and CDR2: SNHLY, FYNNEI. The CDR3 has 12 residues. The CDR3 here is CASRADSPGYTF. In nucleotides, the CDR3 is TGTGCCAGCAGGGCAGACAGCCCTGGCTACACCTTC. Full variable domain (missing parts from reference TRBV2 and TRBJ1-2): EPEVTQTPSHQVTQMGQEVILRCVPISNHLYFYWYRQILGQKVEFLVSFYNNEISEKSEIFDDQFSVERPDGSNFTLKIRSTKLEDSAMYFCASRADSPGYTFGSGTRLTVV.

This clone has a single count. This rearrangement joins TRBV19 to TRBJ1-2; 7 bases match TRBD1. Germline V gene lookup returns CDR1 LNHDA and CDR2 SQIVND (reference sequence). There are 14 residues in the CDR3. Unmatched junction bases numbered 5, after V lost 1 base and J lost 6 bases. Here the CDR3 DNA reads TGTGCCAGTAGTATAGGACAGGGAAGGGATGGCTACACCTTC. It translates to CASSIGQGRDGYTF.

This rearrangement joins TRBV28 to TRBJ1-6; 8 positions agree with TRBD1. V shed 4 bases, J shed 9 bases, and the junction held 8 bases outside the gene matches. CDR1 is MDHEN, CDR2 SYDVKM, per germline. The CDR3 is 15 residues long. CDR3 coding DNA: TGTGCCAGCAGTTGGGCTCCAGGGGGCGGTTCACCCCTCCACTTT. Translation: CASSWAPGGGSPLHF.

The chain has TRBV18 and TRBJ1-3; 10 bases fit TRBD1. Germline loops: CDR1 KGHSH, CDR2 LQKENI. The CDR3 extends over 14 amino acids. V lost 3 bases and J lost 4; bases outside the gene matches: 0. CDR3 in amino acids: CASSPDRGGNTIYF. The CDR3 DNA is TGTGCCAGCTCACCGGACAGGGGGGGAAACACCATATATTTT. Looking up the rest from reference TRBV18 and TRBJ1-3 gives the full variable domain: NAGVMQNPRHLVRRRGQEARLRCSPMKGHSHVYWYRQLPEEGLKFMVYLQKENIIDESGMPKERFSAEFPKEGPSILRIQQVVRGDSAAYFCASSPDRGGNTIYFGEGSWLTVV.